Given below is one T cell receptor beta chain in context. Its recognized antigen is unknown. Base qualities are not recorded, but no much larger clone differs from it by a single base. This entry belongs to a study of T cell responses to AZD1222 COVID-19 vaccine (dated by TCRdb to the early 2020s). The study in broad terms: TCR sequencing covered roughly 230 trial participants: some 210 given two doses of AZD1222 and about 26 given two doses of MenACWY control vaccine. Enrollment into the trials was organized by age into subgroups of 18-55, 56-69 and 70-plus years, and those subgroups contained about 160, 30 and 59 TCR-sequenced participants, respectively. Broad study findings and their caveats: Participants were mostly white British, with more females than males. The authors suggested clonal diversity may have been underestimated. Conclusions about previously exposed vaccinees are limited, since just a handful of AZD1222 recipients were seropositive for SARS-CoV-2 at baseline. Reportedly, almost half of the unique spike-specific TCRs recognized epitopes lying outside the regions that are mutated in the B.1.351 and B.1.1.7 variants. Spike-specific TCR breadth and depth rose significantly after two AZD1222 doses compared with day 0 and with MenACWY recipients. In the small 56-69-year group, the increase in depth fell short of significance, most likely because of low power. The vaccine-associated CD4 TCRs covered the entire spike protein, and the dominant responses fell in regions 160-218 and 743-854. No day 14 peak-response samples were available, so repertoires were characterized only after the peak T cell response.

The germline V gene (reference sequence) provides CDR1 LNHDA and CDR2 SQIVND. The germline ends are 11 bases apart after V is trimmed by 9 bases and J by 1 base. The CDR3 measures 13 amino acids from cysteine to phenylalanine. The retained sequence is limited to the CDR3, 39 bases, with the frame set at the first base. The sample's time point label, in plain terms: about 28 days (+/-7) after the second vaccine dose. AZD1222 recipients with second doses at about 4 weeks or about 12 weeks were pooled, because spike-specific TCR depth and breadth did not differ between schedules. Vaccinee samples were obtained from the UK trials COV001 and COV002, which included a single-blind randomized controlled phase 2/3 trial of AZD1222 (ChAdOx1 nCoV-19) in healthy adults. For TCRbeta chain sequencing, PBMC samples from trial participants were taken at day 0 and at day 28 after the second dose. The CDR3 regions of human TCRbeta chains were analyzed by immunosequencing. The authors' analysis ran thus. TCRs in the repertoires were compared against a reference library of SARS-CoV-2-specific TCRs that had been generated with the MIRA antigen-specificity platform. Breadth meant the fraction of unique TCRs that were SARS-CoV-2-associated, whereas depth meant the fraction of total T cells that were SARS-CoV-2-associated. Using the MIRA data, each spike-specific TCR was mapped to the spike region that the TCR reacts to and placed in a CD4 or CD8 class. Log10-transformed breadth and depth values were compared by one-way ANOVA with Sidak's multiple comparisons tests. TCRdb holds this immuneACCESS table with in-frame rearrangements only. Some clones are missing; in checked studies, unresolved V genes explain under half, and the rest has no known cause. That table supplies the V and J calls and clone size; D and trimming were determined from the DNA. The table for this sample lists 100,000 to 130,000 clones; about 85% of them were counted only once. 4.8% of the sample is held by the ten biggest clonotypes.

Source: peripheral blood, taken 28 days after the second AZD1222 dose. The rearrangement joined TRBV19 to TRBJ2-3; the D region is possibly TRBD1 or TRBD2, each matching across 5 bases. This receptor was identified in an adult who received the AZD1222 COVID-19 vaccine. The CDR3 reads CASVLGGTDTQYF. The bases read TGTGCCAGCGTCCTGGGGGGCACAGATACGCAGTATTTT.